Presented here are 5 T cell receptor beta chains from one specimen sequenced in a study of Tregs in tolerant kidney transplant recipients. Assay used: immunoSEQ multiplex PCR; TCRdb lists only in-frame clones, some missing. Of 110,000 or so clones in the sample, around 94% were seen once. The sequencing input was CD4+ T cells from blood. The receptors were sampled from a human donor in good health.

The V call is TRBV2, the J call TRBJ2-6; no firm D call. The germline gives CDR1 SNHLY, CDR2 FYNNEI. The V gene lost 8 bases and the J gene lost 2 bases, with 4 bases spanning the gap. The CDR3 extends over 12 amino acids. CDR3 DNA: TGTGCCAGCGTAGCTGGGGCCAACGTCCTGACTTTC. It translates to CASVAGANVLTF.

The chain employs TRBV13 and TRBJ1-1; 8 positions agree with TRBD1. The CDR3 covers 15 residues. From germline, CDR1 is PRHDT and CDR2 FYEKMQ (reference sequence). Trimming took 5 bases from V and 5 from J; bases not matched to a gene: 10. The CDR3 DNA follows: TGTGCCAGCAGCCGAACCTCGACAGGGGTGACTGAAGCTTTCTTT. Protein: CASSRTSTGVTEAFF.

This clone was found once. The chain recombines TRBV6-6 with TRBJ2-7; no clear D. This CDR3 has 15 residues. The germline gives CDR1 MNHNY, CDR2 SVGAGI (reference sequence). The germline V and J ends were trimmed by 0 bases and 3 bases, with 12 bases remaining between them. CDR3 bases: TGTGCCAGCAGTTACTCAAGTTCATACAGCTACGAGCAGTACTTC. Translation: CASSYSSSYSYEQYF.

The chain carries TRBV18 and TRBJ1-5; D not resolved. V was clipped by 2 bases and J by 3 bases, with 14 bases between them. The V gene's germline CDR1 is KGHSH and CDR2 LQKENI. The CDR3 contains 16 residues. CDR3 protein: CASSPGPGRDNQPQHF. The CDR3 region has the DNA TGTGCCAGCTCACCAGGTCCAGGCCGAGACAATCAGCCCCAGCATTTT.

The V and J genes are TRBV5-1 and TRBJ2-5; 8 bases fit TRBD1. J lost 11 bases, V lost 1 base, and 7 bases had no gene match. CDR1 SGHRS and CDR2 YFSETQ come from the germline V gene. CDR3 length equals 13 residues. CDR3 DNA sequence: TGCGCCAGCAGCTTGAGGACAGGGCATGAGCAGTACTTC. Protein product: CASSLRTGHEQYF.